These 14 T cell receptor beta chains were all obtained from the same sample, sequenced in a study of T and B cells in COVID-19 patients. Each TRB amplification used about 230-550 ng of genomic DNA from blood. BIOMED2 TRB-A/B primer pools were used in multiplex TRB PCR. TCRdb independently ran MiXCR on the multiplex PCR reads; one entry per CDR3 protein. The sample has 13,000 or so distinct CDR3 sequences, 28% seen once; the top ten hold 6.8%. Input material: blood. All receptors derive from a human donor who had recovered from COVID-19.

J is TRBJ1-2 and V is TRBV6-5; 9 bases are a match to TRBD1. After removal of 6 bases from V and 3 bases from J, the junction contained 5 bases not matched to a gene. There are 14 residues in the CDR3. In germline, CDR1 is MNHEY, CDR2 SVGAGI. CDR3 nucleotides: TGTGCCAGCAGGGGCACAGGGGGCTACTATGGCTACACCTTC. Translated: CASRGTGGYYGYTF.

CDR3 loop: CASSLLAGGSETQYF. CDR3 bases: TGCGCCAGCAGCCTACTAGCGGGAGGGTCTGAGACCCAGTACTTC. This chain connects TRBV4-1 to TRBJ2-5; TRBD2 aligns across 13 bases. The J segment lost 5 bases and the V segment lost 4 bases, leaving 4 bases of the junction unmatched. Germline CDR1 is MGHRA and CDR2 is YSYEKL. The CDR3 consists of 15 residues.

V and J are TRBV20-1 and TRBJ2-1; 9 bases are shared with TRBD2. This CDR3 region has 14 residues. Trimming removed 5 bases from V and 8 bases from J; junction bases left unmatched: 10. Germline loops: CDR1 DFQATT, CDR2 SNEGSKA (reference sequence). The CDR3 DNA sequence: TGCAGTGCTCGCTGGCGGGGGGGCAGATATGAGCAGTTCTTC. Translated, it gives CSARWRGGRYEQFF.

This clonotype has just a few counts. V and J are TRBV5-1 and TRBJ2-5; perhaps TRBD1 as D (6 bases). This CDR3 contains 15 residues. Germline CDR1 reads SGHRS; CDR2 reads YFSETQ. V gave up 4 bases and J gave up 5 bases, with 18 bases separating them. The CDR3 sequence: CASSPATGQGETQYF. The CDR3 DNA reads as TGCGCCAGCAGCCCAGCGACAGGTCAAGGGGAGACCCAGTACTTC. Supplemented by reference TRBV5-1 and TRBJ2-5, the full variable domain reads KAGVTQTPRYLIKTRGQQVTLSCSPISGHRSVSWYQQTPGQGLQFLFEYFSETQRNKGNFPGRFSGRQFSNSRSEMNVSTLELGDSALYLCASSPATGQGETQYFGPGTRLLVL.

This clonotype was found a few times. The chain's CDR3 is CASSATRGPYEQYF. Written as DNA, the CDR3 is TGCGCCAGCAGTGCCACCAGGGGTCCCTACGAGCAGTACTTC. The chain links TRBV10-2 to TRBJ2-7; possible D gene TRBD1, 6 bases. Germline-derived CDR1 and CDR2 are WSHSY and SAAADI. This CDR3 spans 14 amino acids. V lost 4 bases to trimming and J lost 2 bases, with 12 bases between them.

This clonotype was observed a handful of times. The chain joins TRBV27 to TRBJ1-1, with a weak D call TRBD1 (5 bases). CDR3 length: 12 amino acids. The germline gives CDR1 MNHEY, CDR2 SMNVEV (reference sequence). V was pared by 8 bases and J by 1 base, with 8 bases between. CDR3 region: CASGTANTEAFF. The CDR3 DNA reads as TGTGCCAGCGGGACGGCGAACACTGAAGCTTTCTTT.

The rearrangement links TRBV29-1 to TRBJ2-5, with TRBD1 matching over 10 bases. V gave up 7 bases and J gave up 0 bases; unmatched junction bases: 8. This CDR3 is 15 amino acids long. CDR1 SQVTM and CDR2 ANQGSEA come from the germline V gene. The DNA of the CDR3 is TGCAGCGCCAGACAGGGGGCGATCTACCAAGAGACCCAGTACTTC. Its translation: CSARQGAIYQETQYF. Filled out from reference TRBV29-1 and TRBJ2-5, the complete variable domain reads SAVISQKPSRDICQRGTSLTIQCQVDSQVTMMFWYRQQPGQSLTLIATANQGSEATYESGFVIDKFPISRPNLTFSTLTVSNMSPEDSSIYLCSARQGAIYQETQYFGPGTRLLVL.

V gene TRBV5-6 combines with J gene TRBJ2-7, with D perhaps matching TRBD1 or TRBD2 (6 bases each). Trimming removed 4 bases at V and 0 bases at J, with 17 bases between. The CDR3 has 16 amino acids. CDR1 and CDR2 from the germline V gene are SGHDT and YYEEEE. The CDR3 sequence: CASSPVGGASSYEQYF. In DNA, the CDR3 is TGTGCCAGCAGCCCGGTCGGGGGCGCAAGCTCCTACGAGCAGTACTTC.

On this clonotype: One base away lies a much larger clone, so this may be a sequencing read error. It is unclear where the CDR3 begins or ends on the DNA, so no DNA is shown, and the CDR3 is as TCRdb lists it. V and J are TRBV27 and TRBJ2-7. 13 amino acids form the CDR3, both terminal residues included. Germline-derived CDR1 and CDR2 are MNHEY and SMNVEV (reference sequence). CDR3 sequence: CASSFGSGYEQYF.

The chain joins TRBV20-1 to TRBJ2-7; D is uncertain. CDR1 is DFQATT and CDR2 is SNEGSKA in the germline V gene (reference sequence). V was pared by 3 bases and J by 4 bases, with 7 bases between. The CDR3 length is 11 residues. The CDR3 reads CSASNEYEQYF. CDR3 in DNA: TGCAGTGCTAGCAACGAGTACGAGCAGTACTTC.

Many counts were recorded for this clonotype. The chain carries TRBV12-3 or TRBV12-4 and TRBJ2-7; the D is unclear. The V end was cut by 8 bases, the J end by 2 bases, with 13 bases between. The CDR3 runs 13 residues. DNA of the CDR3: TGTGCCAGCGCCTGGGGTTCAACCTACGAGCAGTACTTC. It translates to CASAWGSTYEQYF.

This clonotype is categorized as medium-sized. The V and J genes are TRBV5-6 and TRBJ2-2; D possibly uses TRBD1 or TRBD2 (6 bases each). Germline V CDR1 and CDR2: SGHDT, YYEEEE. The CDR3 spans 16 residues. V lost 7 bases, J lost 7 bases, and 23 bases lay in between. CDR3 region: CASAISAGGVGGELFF. CDR3 DNA: TGTGCCAGCGCTATTAGCGCCGGGGGCGTAGGCGGGGAGCTGTTTTTT.

This chain links TRBV20-1 with TRBJ2-7; D is unclear. The CDR3 is made up of 10 amino acids. The germline V gene encodes CDR1 DFQATT and CDR2 SNEGSKA (reference sequence). Trimming left V 5 bases short and J 3 bases short, with 5 bases between. The CDR3 region is CSAGDYEQYF. Here the CDR3 DNA reads TGCAGTGCTGGGGACTACGAGCAGTACTTC.

V is TRBV6-5 and J is TRBJ1-5; a possible D gene is TRBD1 (6 bases). V dropped 6 bases and J dropped 3 bases, with 12 bases sitting between them. Looked up from germline, CDR1 is MNHEY and CDR2 is SVGAGI. The CDR3 has 14 residues. The CDR3 nucleotides are TGTGCCAGCAGCACTGGGACATTCAATCAGCCCCAGCATTTT. This gives the protein CASSTGTFNQPQHF.